The rows below give T cell receptor beta chains drawn from one sample of a study of control samples from healthy donors and cancer patients. The repertoire was sequenced with immunoSEQ multiplex PCR; TCRdb's copy has only in-frame clones and lacks some. The data hold around 180,000 clones, with 88% observed a single time. Sequencing used blood. The source of these receptors is a woman aged 25 to 45 in good health. The CDR3 runs from the conserved cysteine through the conserved F or W. The D gene is left open where the match is weak. Size values are once, few and many counts, or a class for expanded clones, and some rows have none.

>TRBD1|14|TRBV29-1|TRBJ2-7|once
TGCAGCGTAAAGCCCGGGACAGGGATCTACGAGCAGTACTTC
CSVKPGTGIYEQYF
>TRBD1|16|TRBV3-1/TRBV3-2|TRBJ1-5|NA
TGTGCCAGCAGCCAGGGACAGGGGTCCAGCAATCAGCCCCAGCATTTT
CASSQGQGSSNQPQHF
>NA|14|TRBV4-1|TRBJ2-2|NA
TGCGCCAGCAGCCAAGCTAGGGGAGCCGGGGAGCTGTTTTTT
CASSQARGAGELFF
>TRBD2|17|TRBV9|TRBJ2-2|few
TGTGCCAGCAGCCAGAATATAGCGGGAGGGTATGCCGGGGAGCTGTTTTTT
CASSQNIAGGYAGELFF
>NA|13|TRBV5-1|TRBJ1-6|NA
TGCGCCAGCAGCTTGGGGGTACTCGCACCCCTCCACTTT
CASSLGVLAPLHF
>NA|16|TRBV6-1|TRBJ2-3|NA
TGTGCCAGCAGTGAAGGGGTGCGGGGGCGAGGAGATACGCAGTATTTT
CASSEGVRGRGDTQYF
>TRBD2|14|TRBV7-2|TRBJ2-7|NA
TGTGCCAGCAGCGCACTAGCGGGGGCCTACGAGCAGTACTTC
CASSALAGAYEQYF
>TRBD1|14|TRBV9|TRBJ2-1|NA
TGTGCCAGCAGCGGGGACAGGGGTATCAATGAGCAGTTCTTC
CASSGDRGINEQFF
>NA|13|TRBV7-8|TRBJ2-5|once
TGTGCCAGCAGCTTAGCTCTGTCCCGGACCCAGTACTTC
CASSLALSRTQYF
>NA|14|TRBV6-2/TRBV6-3|TRBJ2-7|NA
TGTGCCAGCAGTTACTTAGGGTTCTCCTACGAGCAGTACTTC
CASSYLGFSYEQYF
>NA|14|TRBV4-2|TRBJ2-7|few
TGTGCCAGCAGCCAAGAAGGGGCTCCCTACGAGCAGTACTTC
CASSQEGAPYEQYF
>NA|15|TRBV19|TRBJ1-2|NA
TGTGCCAGTAGTATCGTAGGCAGACGGACCTATGGCTACACCTTC
CASSIVGRRTYGYTF
>NA|14|TRBV6-5|TRBJ1-1|NA
TGTGCCAGCACTCGACACGGAAAGAACACTGAAGCTTTCTTT
CASTRHGKNTEAFF
>NA|15|TRBV5-4|TRBJ1-6|NA
TGTGCCAGCAGCTTGGATGACAGACCTAATTCACCCCTCCACTTT
CASSLDDRPNSPLHF
>NA|13|TRBV12-3/TRBV12-4|TRBJ1-5|NA
TGTGCCAGCAGTTACGAGGGGGGTCAGCCCCAGCATTTT
CASSYEGGQPQHF
>NA|14|TRBV18|TRBJ1-2|few
TGTGCCAGCTCACCGAGAGAACAGGACTATGGCTACACCTTC
CASSPREQDYGYTF
>NA|12|TRBV19|TRBJ1-1|NA
TGTGCCAGTAGCCCCGGACGTTCTGAAGCTTTCTTT
CASSPGRSEAFF
>NA|13|TRBV15|TRBJ1-3|NA
TGTGCCACCAGCGGATCGGTGGGAAACACCATATATTTT
CATSGSVGNTIYF
>TRBD1|15|TRBV6-5|TRBJ1-6|NA
TGTGCCAGCATGACCCGGGACAGGGGTTATTCACCCCTCCACTTT
CASMTRDRGYSPLHF
>TRBD2|19|TRBV27|TRBJ2-2|once
TGTGCCAGCACCTCCGGGGGCAGGCGGGGGGGACTGAACACCGGGGAGCTGTTTTTT
CASTSGGRRGGLNTGELFF
>TRBD1|15|TRBV5-1|TRBJ2-2|NA
TGCGCCAGCAGCCCGGGGACAGGAAACACCGGGGAGCTGTTTTTT
CASSPGTGNTGELFF
>NA|11|TRBV5-1|TRBJ2-5|NA
TGCGCCAGCACCTATGGGGAGACCCAGTACTTC
CASTYGETQYF
>NA|12|TRBV2|TRBJ2-2|few
TGTGCCAGCAAGGGGATTATCGGGGAGCTGTTTTTT
CASKGIIGELFF
>TRBD1|14|TRBV29-1|TRBJ2-2|NA
TGCAGCGTCACGGGACAGGGCGGATCCGGGGAGCTGTTTTTT
CSVTGQGGSGELFF
>NA|15|TRBV21-1|TRBJ1-2|NA
TGTGCCATGATACCCCCCGAGGGGCGAAACTATGGCTACACCTTC
CAMIPPEGRNYGYTF
>NA|14|TRBV6-1|TRBJ1-1|NA
TGTGCCAGCAGTGAAGTCTCAGGGGAAACTGAAGCTTTCTTT
CASSEVSGETEAFF
>NA|17|TRBV21-1|TRBJ2-5|NA
TGTGCCAGCAGCAACGTGCCGGGACTAGCGGGGCAAGAGACCCAGTACTTC
CASSNVPGLAGQETQYF